The rows below give T cell receptor beta chains drawn from one sample of a study of regulatory T cells in long-lasting Graves disease. MiXCR, run by TCRdb on the multiplex PCR reads, gives a single entry per CDR3 protein. The sample lists about 440,000 distinct CDR3 sequences, approximately 16% occurring once. A further study also used this sample, focusing on T cells in Graves' hyperthyroidism and ophthalmopathy.

The specimen was peripheral blood mononuclear cells (PBMCs), collected at new diagnosis, from a patient treated with antithyroid drugs. The receptors stem from a woman aged 25-40 years with Graves disease. CDR3s include the opening cysteine and the closing phenylalanine or tryptophan. A D gene is named only where the DNA matches it firmly.

CDR3aa: CASSLVFAPSYEQYF
v_gene: TRBV7-2
d_gene: .

CDR3aa: CASNHRDRGSYEQYF
v_gene: TRBV10-3
d_gene: .

CDR3aa: CASSGGQFTEAFF
v_gene: TRBV9
d_gene: TRBD1

CDR3aa: CASSLGGVSTDTQYF
v_gene: TRBV27
d_gene: .

CDR3aa: CSARLLIQGGQYF
v_gene: TRBV20-1
d_gene: .

CDR3aa: CASSFTGDYEQYF
v_gene: TRBV5-1
d_gene: TRBD1

CDR3aa: CASSYLGLAGYNEQFF
v_gene: TRBV6-2/TRBV6-3
d_gene: TRBD2

CDR3aa: CSVGTPRSYEQYF
v_gene: TRBV29-1
d_gene: .

CDR3aa: CSVDLDRGEQETQYF
v_gene: TRBV29-1
d_gene: TRBD1

CDR3aa: CASSCRWRGDPYEQYF
v_gene: TRBV27
d_gene: .